What follows is one T cell receptor (beta chain) and its context. Its antigen is as yet unknown. This sample stems from a study of T cell repertoires in cytomegalovirus infection. Across the whole study: Indicated by public TCR beta signatures were CMV infection and matching HLA type.

TCRdb passed the reads through MiXCR, listing each CDR3 protein once. The table records fewer than 300,000 distinct CDR3 sequences, about 23% of them present only once. Study-level points and caveats: CMV-specific HLA-C-restricted TCR beta clonotypes dominated the ex vivo response.

This TCR derives from a human donor in good health (CMV status not recorded). Some clones in this sample may be carry-over from other donors' samples. Sequencing used PBMCs.

The CDR3 loop reads CASSALGDTDTQYF. The CDR3 DNA is TGTGCCAGCAGTGCCCTGGGGGATACAGATACGCAGTATTTT. The rearrangement links TRBV6-2 or TRBV6-3 to TRBJ2-3, with D possibly called TRBD1 or TRBD2 (5 bases each). The germline V and J ends were trimmed by 5 bases and 3 bases, with 12 bases remaining between them. The germline V gene has CDR1 MNHEY and CDR2 SVGEGT. CDR3 length: 14 residues.